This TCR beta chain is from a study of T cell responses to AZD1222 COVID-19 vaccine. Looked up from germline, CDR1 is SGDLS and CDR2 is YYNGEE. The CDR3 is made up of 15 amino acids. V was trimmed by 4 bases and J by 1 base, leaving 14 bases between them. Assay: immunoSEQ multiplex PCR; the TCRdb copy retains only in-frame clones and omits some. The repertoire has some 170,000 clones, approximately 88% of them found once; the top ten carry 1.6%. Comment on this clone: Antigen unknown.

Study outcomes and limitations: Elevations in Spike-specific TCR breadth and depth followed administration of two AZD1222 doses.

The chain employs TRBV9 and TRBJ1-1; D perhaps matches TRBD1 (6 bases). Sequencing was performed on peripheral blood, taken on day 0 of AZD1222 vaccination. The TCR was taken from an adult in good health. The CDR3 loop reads CASSPFGDKNTEAFF. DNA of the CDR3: TGTGCCAGCAGCCCATTCGGGGACAAGAACACTGAAGCTTTCTTT.